One and the same sample provided the 24 T cell receptor beta chains below, sequenced in a study of T cell responses to AZD1222 COVID-19 vaccine. Libraries were prepared by immunoSEQ multiplex PCR; TCRdb keeps only in-frame clonotypes and omits some of them. Of 90,000 to 100,000 clones listed, roughly 91% are singletons. The source was peripheral blood, collected on day 0 of AZD1222 vaccination. The receptors shown here come from an adult in good health.

This CDR3 reads CASSSAAGGSSDTQYF. The CDR3 DNA reads as TGTGCCAGCAGTTCTGCGGCGGGCGGAAGCTCAGATACGCAGTATTTT. The J gene is TRBJ2-3, the V gene TRBV28; a possible D gene is TRBD2 (5 bases). Germline lookup yields CDR1 MDHEN and CDR2 SYDVKM. The CDR3 loop spans 16 amino acids. The ends were cut back, 4 bases at V and 4 bases at J, with 18 bases in the middle.

V gene TRBV6-2 or TRBV6-3 combines with J gene TRBJ2-1; 7 nucleotides align to TRBD1. V lost 5 bases to trimming and J lost 15 bases; unmatched junction nucleotides: 13. The CDR3 has 13 amino acids. CDR1 is MNHEY and CDR2 is SVGEGT in the germline V gene. This chain's CDR3 is CASSLDTGTVGFF. CDR3 nucleotides: TGTGCCAGCAGTCTTGACACCGGGACAGTAGGGTTCTTC.

The chain links TRBV18 to TRBJ1-5, with a possible D match to TRBD1 (5 bases). With 1 base removed from V and 7 bases from J, the gap between germline ends came to 14 bases. Per the germline V gene, CDR1 is KGHSH and CDR2 is LQKENI. The CDR3 sequence is 15 residues long. The CDR3 is CASSPLGQGLQPQHF. The DNA for the CDR3 is TGTGCCAGCTCACCACTGGGGCAGGGATTACAGCCCCAGCATTTT. The entire variable domain, with the rest obtained from reference TRBV18 and TRBJ1-5, is as follows: NAGVMQNPRHLVRRRGQEARLRCSPMKGHSHVYWYRQLPEEGLKFMVYLQKENIIDESGMPKERFSAEFPKEGPSILRIQQVVRGDSAAYFCASSPLGQGLQPQHFGDGTRLSIL.

V is TRBV3-1 (or the pseudogene TRBV3-2) and J is TRBJ1-5, with D perhaps matching TRBD1 (6 bases). The CDR3 covers 17 residues. CDR1 is LGHDT and CDR2 is YNNKEL in the germline V gene (reference sequence). The V and J ends lost 3 bases and 6 bases respectively, with 21 bases between them. The CDR3 region is CASSQGFGGAFAQPQHF. The DNA for the CDR3 is TGTGCCAGCAGCCAGGGGTTCGGGGGGGCGTTCGCTCAGCCCCAGCATTTT.

The chain recombines TRBV1 with TRBJ2-7; the table's D call, TRBD2, has no DNA check behind it. TRBV1 is a pseudogene locus. The CDR3 consists of 16 residues. The CDR3 DNA is TGCACCAGCAGCCAAGTCGCGGGGGACCGGATTTACGAGCAGTACTTC. Protein: CTSSQVAGDRIYEQYF.

The chain is built from TRBV28 and TRBJ1-5, with D uncertain. CDR1 is MDHEN and CDR2 is SYDVKM in the germline V gene. CDR3 length equals 15 residues. The germline V and J ends were trimmed by 6 bases and 6 bases, with 18 bases remaining between them. DNA of the CDR3: TGTGCCAGCAGCCCTACGGGGTCCCTTGGTCAGCCCCAGCATTTT. As protein: CASSPTGSLGQPQHF.

This chain uses TRBV4-3 with TRBJ2-3, with TRBD1 matching 7 bases. The CDR3 spans 17 residues. From germline, CDR1 is LGHNA and CDR2 YSLEER. J lost 3 bases, V lost 0 bases, and 9 bases had no gene match. This CDR3 is CASSQERQGSSTDTQYF. Here the CDR3 DNA reads TGCGCCAGCAGCCAAGAACGACAGGGAAGTAGTACAGATACGCAGTATTTT.

V and J are TRBV20-1 and TRBJ1-2, with a possible D match to TRBD1 (6 bases). Germline V CDR1 and CDR2: DFQATT, SNEGSKA (reference sequence). V was cut by 7 bases and J by 8 bases, with 11 bases left in between. The CDR3 extends over 10 amino acids. CDR3 amino acids: CSVRGDGYTF. The CDR3, as DNA: TGCAGTGTCAGGGGAGACGGCTACACCTTC.

V gene TRBV29-1 combines with J gene TRBJ2-7, with a tentative D call TRBD1 (5 bases). Trimming removed 4 bases at V and 4 bases at J, with 8 bases between. Germline V gene data show CDR1 as SQVTM and CDR2 as ANQGSEA. This CDR3 is built from 11 residues. CDR3 loop: CSVVGAYEQYF. As DNA, the CDR3 is TGCAGCGTTGTTGGGGCGTACGAGCAGTACTTC.

This clone has only one observation. The CDR3 loop reads CASKSGSSYNEQFF. DNA of the CDR3: TGCGCCAGCAAAAGCGGGAGTTCCTACAATGAGCAGTTCTTC. This chain connects TRBV5-1 to TRBJ2-1; 8 nucleotides match TRBD2. Looked up from germline, CDR1 is SGHRS and CDR2 is YFSETQ. The CDR3 length is 14 residues. Trimming removed 6 bases from V and 1 base from J; junction bases left unmatched: 3.

This chain uses TRBV7-2 with TRBJ1-2; a possible D gene is TRBD1 (6 bases). Germline values: CDR1 SGHTA, CDR2 FQGNSA. The CDR3 runs to 14 residues. Deletions cut 4 bases from V and 2 bases from J, with 11 bases between. The chain's CDR3 is CASSYRDTNYGYTF. CDR3 coding DNA: TGTGCCAGCAGCTACAGGGACACGAACTATGGCTACACCTTC.

The chain recombines TRBV2 with TRBJ1-1; D is perhaps TRBD1 (6 bases). V was pared by 2 bases and J by 4 bases, with 14 bases between. The CDR3 has 15 residues. Germline CDR1 and CDR2: SNHLY and FYNNEI. CDR3 coding DNA: TGTGCCAGCAGTGAAACAGGGAGCGTGAGCACTGAAGCTTTCTTT. This sequence encodes CASSETGSVSTEAFF.

The chain has TRBV5-1 and TRBJ2-5, with TRBD2 matching 16 bases. After removal of 0 bases from V and 5 bases from J, the junction contained 4 bases not matched to a gene. CDR1 and CDR2 from the germline V gene are SGHRS and YFSETQ. The CDR3 spans 17 residues. The CDR3 nucleotides are TGCGCCAGCAGCTTGGCCGGGACTAGCGGGGGGGCGGAGACCCAGTACTTC. Translated: CASSLAGTSGGAETQYF.

V is TRBV9 and J is TRBJ2-3; possible D gene TRBD1, 5 bases. The CDR3 has 16 amino acids. CDR1 and CDR2 (germline): SGDLS, YYNGEE. The ends were cut back, 3 bases at V and 4 bases at J, with 18 bases in the middle. The CDR3 DNA follows: TGTGCCAGCAGCGAAGATGAAGGGGCTTGGGCAGATACGCAGTATTTT. It specifies CASSEDEGAWADTQYF.

The rearrangement uses TRBV11-2 and TRBJ1-4; D remains ambiguous. CDR1 and CDR2 from the germline V gene are SGHAT and FQNNGV. This CDR3 region has 16 residues. V was cut by 5 bases and J by 8 bases, with 21 bases left in between. In DNA form, the CDR3 reads TGTGCCAGCAGCCTCCGTAGTAGGGCATTTTCCGAAAAACTGTTTTTT. Translation: CASSLRSRAFSEKLFF. Drawing the rest from reference TRBV11-2 and TRBJ1-4, the complete variable domain is EAGVAQSPRYKIIEKRQSVAFWCNPISGHATLYWYQQILGQGPKLLIQFQNNGVVDDSQLPKDRFSAERLKGVDSTLKIQPAKLEDSAVYLCASSLRSRAFSEKLFFGSGTQLSVL.

This clone is a singleton in its sample. V gene TRBV6-2 or TRBV6-3 combines with J gene TRBJ2-2; no firm D call. The V end lost 4 bases, the J end lost 2 bases, and 5 bases lay between the germline ends. Germline loops: CDR1 MNHEY, CDR2 SVGEGT. The CDR3 loop spans 13 amino acids. The CDR3: CASSSGNTGELFF. CDR3 sequence (DNA): TGTGCCAGCAGTTCTGGCAACACCGGGGAGCTGTTTTTT.

There are a few counts of this clone. The chain has TRBV28 and TRBJ2-7; 8 nucleotides match TRBD1. Germline V gene sequence: CDR1 MDHEN, CDR2 SYDVKM. This CDR3 contains 14 residues. V trimming: 5 bases; J trimming: 5 bases; junction bases outside the gene matches: 8. The DNA of the CDR3 is TGTGCCAGCAGTCAATGGACAGGGTCGGACGAGCAGTACTTC. Amino acids: CASSQWTGSDEQYF. The whole variable domain, filled in from reference TRBV28 and TRBJ2-7, reads DVKVTQSSRYLVKRTGEKVFLECVQDMDHENMFWYRQDPGLGLRLIYFSYDVKMKEKGDIPEGYSVSREKKERFSLILESASTNQTSMYLCASSQWTGSDEQYFGPGTRLTVT.

The rearrangement joins TRBV6-5 to TRBJ1-2; D not certain. Trimming cost V 7 bases and J 10 bases, with 19 bases left between them. Germline CDR1 is MNHEY and CDR2 is SVGAGI. The CDR3 is 13 residues long. CDR3: CASKTGAVSLYTF. DNA for the CDR3: TGTGCCAGCAAGACGGGAGCCGTCTCTCTCTACACCTTC.

This chain links TRBV12-3 or TRBV12-4 with TRBJ2-5; tentatively, D is TRBD2 (5 bases). The CDR3 extends over 13 amino acids. V dropped 6 bases and J dropped 9 bases, with 17 bases sitting between them. Here the CDR3 DNA reads TGTGCCAGCAGCCTCGGGATCCGTGGGGCCCAGTACTTC. Translating it yields CASSLGIRGAQYF.

Concerning this clone itself: Germline and junction disagree at one end, which may indicate a read error. The gene calls are TRBV7-7 and TRBJ2-6; 8 bases fit TRBD1. Germline V lookup: CDR1 SSHAT, CDR2 FNYEAQ (reference sequence). This CDR3 comprises 16 residues. CDR3 residues: CASSPTGGSGANVLTF. DNA of the CDR3: TGTGCTAGCAGCCCCACAGGGGGCTCTGGGGCCAACGTCCTGACTTTC.

The chain uses TRBV18 and TRBJ2-3, with D tentatively TRBD1 or TRBD2 (5 bases each). Between the trimmed V and J ends, which lost 6 bases and 6 bases, there was a span of 22 bases. This CDR3 has 16 amino acids. The germline V gene encodes CDR1 KGHSH and CDR2 LQKENI. CDR3 in amino acids: CASSPGRDPWSDTQYF. The CDR3 DNA sequence: TGTGCCAGCTCCCCCGGCAGGGACCCATGGAGTGATACGCAGTATTTT.

The chain has TRBV12-3 or TRBV12-4 and TRBJ2-3; D is unresolved. Deletions cut 5 bases from V and 3 bases from J, with 3 bases between. CDR3 length: 11 amino acids. The CDR3 sequence is CASSITDTQYF. The CDR3 region has the DNA TGTGCCAGCAGTATTACAGATACGCAGTATTTT.

The CDR3: CASSNRQGTHEQYF. The CDR3 DNA reads TGTGCCAGTAGTAACCGACAGGGGACCCACGAGCAGTACTTC. The gene calls are TRBV19 and TRBJ2-7; 8 bases are shared with TRBD1. CDR1 is LNHDA and CDR2 is SQIVND in the germline V gene (reference sequence). V gave up 4 bases and J gave up 5 bases; unmatched junction bases: 7. The CDR3 has 14 amino acids.

The rearrangement links TRBV4-3 to TRBJ2-1; no clear D gene. Looked up from germline, CDR1 is LGHNA and CDR2 is YSLEER. Trimming pared 0 bases from V and 4 bases from J, leaving 19 bases between. The CDR3 length is 18 residues. The CDR3 nucleotides are TGCGCCAGCAGCCAAGATCTATCCCGACACCCCCCTTACAATGAGCAGTTCTTC. This gives the protein CASSQDLSRHPPYNEQFF.